A selection of T cell receptor beta chains follows, all from one sample in a study of T-cell memory formation after mild COVID-19. TCRdb analysed the 5' RACE reads with MiXCR anew, one entry per CDR3 protein. Seen here are roughly 300,000 distinct CDR3 sequences, roughly 8% observed once, and the top ten hold roughly 22%. The sample consisted of PBMCs or a T cell subset sorted from them (not recorded which). Receptors were obtained from a man in his late teens or twenties who had mild COVID-19 (a few samples of this study predate the infection). Cell type and time point are not known. The CDR3 runs from the conserved cysteine through the conserved F or W. Each record gives: CDR3 DNA, CDR3 protein, V gene, D gene, clone size, J gene. A D gene is named only where the DNA matches it firmly. A row's size may be missing; if present it is once, few, many or a size class.

DNA: TGTGCCAGCAGCCAAGACCGGGGAATATACGAGCAGTACTTC; CDR3: CASSQDRGIYEQYF; V: TRBV3-1; D: NA; size: few; J: TRBJ2-7
DNA: TGTGCCAGCTCACGCGTCGGCAGAAACATTCAGTACTTC; CDR3: CASSRVGRNIQYF; V: TRBV18; D: NA; size: NA; J: TRBJ2-4
DNA: TGTGCCAGCACCCGCCGAGTGTGGGCAAATCAAGAGACCCAGTACTTC; CDR3: CASTRRVWANQETQYF; V: TRBV28; D: NA; size: few; J: TRBJ2-5
DNA: TGTGCCAGCAGCGATAACAGGGGTCAAGAGACCCAGTACTTC; CDR3: CASSDNRGQETQYF; V: TRBV9; D: TRBD1; size: NA; J: TRBJ2-5
DNA: TGTGCCAGCAGCGTAGGGGGCCCCACTAACTATGGCTACACCTTC; CDR3: CASSVGGPTNYGYTF; V: TRBV9; D: NA; size: NA; J: TRBJ1-2
DNA: TGTGCCAGCAGCCCGGACAGGGGGGATCAGCCCCAGCATTTT; CDR3: CASSPDRGDQPQHF; V: TRBV4-2; D: TRBD1; size: few; J: TRBJ1-5
DNA: TGTGCCAGCTCACAGAGGGCGGAGGACTACAATGAGCAGTTCTTC; CDR3: CASSQRAEDYNEQFF; V: TRBV18; D: NA; size: NA; J: TRBJ2-1
DNA: TGTGCCAGCAGAGACAGAGCTTACATGAACACTGAAGCTTTCTTT; CDR3: CASRDRAYMNTEAFF; V: TRBV5-5; D: NA; size: NA; J: TRBJ1-1
DNA: TGTGCCAGCAGCCAAGGGTTTAGTGACCCAGATACGCAGTATTTT; CDR3: CASSQGFSDPDTQYF; V: TRBV4-2; D: NA; size: NA; J: TRBJ2-3
DNA: TGTGCCAGCCGAATGAACACTGAAGCTTTCTTT; CDR3: CASRMNTEAFF; V: TRBV12-3/TRBV12-4; D: NA; size: many; J: TRBJ1-1
DNA: TGCAGTGCCCCCTGGGGAAGCGGGTTTAACTATGGCTACACCTTC; CDR3: CSAPWGSGFNYGYTF; V: TRBV20-1; D: NA; size: NA; J: TRBJ1-2
DNA: TGTGCCAGCAGCTTGGGACTCCCCCCGAATTCACCCCTCCACTTT; CDR3: CASSLGLPPNSPLHF; V: TRBV7-2; D: NA; size: NA; J: TRBJ1-6
DNA: TGTGCCAGCAGCTTGGGACTAGCGTTCACAGATACGCAGTATTTT; CDR3: CASSLGLAFTDTQYF; V: TRBV7-2; D: TRBD2; size: many; J: TRBJ2-3
DNA: TGTGCCAGCAGTCTGGTAGAGGGGGGCACTGAAGCTTTCTTT; CDR3: CASSLVEGGTEAFF; V: TRBV25-1; D: NA; size: many; J: TRBJ1-1
DNA: TGTGCCAGCAGCTTAGGTGGAGGCTATGGCTACACCTTC; CDR3: CASSLGGGYGYTF; V: TRBV7-2; D: NA; size: many; J: TRBJ1-2
DNA: TGTGCCAGCAGCTCCTCCGGGACATACCAAGAGACCCAGTACTTC; CDR3: CASSSSGTYQETQYF; V: TRBV7-9; D: NA; size: NA; J: TRBJ2-5
DNA: TGTGCCAGCAGCCTCCCATTGGGGCAGGGGAACGGGCAGTACTTC; CDR3: CASSLPLGQGNGQYF; V: TRBV7-9; D: NA; size: NA; J: TRBJ2-7
DNA: TGCAGTGCTAGCGGCTACGGGACCGGTGAGAACACAGATACGCAGTATTTT; CDR3: CSASGYGTGENTDTQYF; V: TRBV20-1; D: NA; size: NA; J: TRBJ2-3
DNA: TGTGCCAGCAGCACTAGCGGGGGGGCGGGGACCCAGTACTTC; CDR3: CASSTSGGAGTQYF; V: TRBV11-2; D: TRBD2; size: few; J: TRBJ2-5
DNA: TGTGCCACCAGCAGAGATCGGGGAGGAGCTGGAAACACCATATATTTT; CDR3: CATSRDRGGAGNTIYF; V: TRBV15; D: NA; size: NA; J: TRBJ1-3
DNA: TGTGCCAGCAGTACTAGGACGGCTTTAGGGTTCGAGCAGTACTTC; CDR3: CASSTRTALGFEQYF; V: TRBV12-3/TRBV12-4; D: NA; size: NA; J: TRBJ2-7
DNA: TGTGCCAGCAGCGGCCTACAGGGATCAAATTCACCCCTCCACTTT; CDR3: CASSGLQGSNSPLHF; V: TRBV9; D: NA; size: few; J: TRBJ1-6
DNA: TGTGCCACCAGTGATACTAGCGGGGGATGGGATGAGCAGTTCTTC; CDR3: CATSDTSGGWDEQFF; V: TRBV24-1; D: TRBD2; size: NA; J: TRBJ2-1
DNA: TGCAGTGCTTACGACAGGGGGTTAGCCAAAAACATTCAGTACTTC; CDR3: CSAYDRGLAKNIQYF; V: TRBV20-1; D: TRBD1; size: few; J: TRBJ2-4
DNA: TGCGCCAGCAGCCAAGATCCCGGACTAGCCATAGATACGCAGTATTTT; CDR3: CASSQDPGLAIDTQYF; V: TRBV4-1; D: TRBD2; size: few; J: TRBJ2-3
DNA: TGCAGCGTAACCCCGGGAGATACGCAGTATTTT; CDR3: CSVTPGDTQYF; V: TRBV29-1; D: NA; size: NA; J: TRBJ2-3
DNA: TGCGCCAGCAGCCACCCGGGACATGAAGAGACCCAGTACTTC; CDR3: CASSHPGHEETQYF; V: TRBV4-1; D: NA; size: NA; J: TRBJ2-5
DNA: TGTGCCAGCAGCTTATTCGATCCAACGGGGGGACTACAAGATACGCAGTATTTT; CDR3: CASSLFDPTGGLQDTQYF; V: TRBV7-6; D: TRBD2; size: NA; J: TRBJ2-3
DNA: TGTGCCAGCGGCCGTGGGGCGCCCGGGGAGCTGTTTTTT; CDR3: CASGRGAPGELFF; V: TRBV7-9; D: NA; size: NA; J: TRBJ2-2
DNA: TGTGCCAGCAGCTTAGGAGCCGAGCAGTACTTC; CDR3: CASSLGAEQYF; V: TRBV7-2; D: NA; size: many; J: TRBJ2-7
DNA: TGTGCCAGCAGTAGCGTGAGACACCGGGTTGTCGGGGCCAACGTCCTGACTTTC; CDR3: CASSSVRHRVVGANVLTF; V: TRBV28; D: NA; size: NA; J: TRBJ2-6
DNA: TGTGCCAGCAGTTACGGGGATTATAGCAATCAGCCCCAGCATTTT; CDR3: CASSYGDYSNQPQHF; V: TRBV6-6; D: NA; size: NA; J: TRBJ1-5
DNA: TGTGCCAGCAGCGTAGCCGGGACTAGCGGTGCGATGTACGAGCAGTACTTC; CDR3: CASSVAGTSGAMYEQYF; V: TRBV9; D: TRBD2; size: many; J: TRBJ2-7
DNA: TGTGCCAGTCAAGTTGGAGGAAATGAGCAGTTCTTC; CDR3: CASQVGGNEQFF; V: TRBV6-2/TRBV6-3; D: NA; size: NA; J: TRBJ2-1
DNA: TGTGCCAGCACGACCCCCTCTAACTATGGCTACACCTTC; CDR3: CASTTPSNYGYTF; V: TRBV28; D: NA; size: NA; J: TRBJ1-2
DNA: TGCGCCAGCAGCTCCCAGCCCGGGGGAAACACCGGGGAGCTGTTTTTT; CDR3: CASSSQPGGNTGELFF; V: TRBV5-1; D: NA; size: NA; J: TRBJ2-2
DNA: TGTGCCAGCAGCCTAGCGGGGGGAAGTATCGCAGATACGCAGTATTTT; CDR3: CASSLAGGSIADTQYF; V: TRBV11-2; D: TRBD2; size: many; J: TRBJ2-3
DNA: TGTGCCAGCAGCGAAACAGCGGGGGGGAGACGCACAGATACGCAGTATTTT; CDR3: CASSETAGGRRTDTQYF; V: TRBV7-3; D: TRBD2; size: NA; J: TRBJ2-3
DNA: TGCGCCAGCAGCTTGGACAGGGGGCTTCAAGAGACCCAGTACTTC; CDR3: CASSLDRGLQETQYF; V: TRBV5-1; D: TRBD1; size: few; J: TRBJ2-5
DNA: TGTGCCAGCAGCTCCGGGGGGGCGGTCGGCAATGAGCAGTTCTTC; CDR3: CASSSGGAVGNEQFF; V: TRBV5-5; D: TRBD2; size: many; J: TRBJ2-1
DNA: TGTGCCAGCAGCGTAGATTCGGGGGTTAAGCCCCAGCATTTT; CDR3: CASSVDSGVKPQHF; V: TRBV9; D: NA; size: few; J: TRBJ1-5
DNA: TGTGCCACCAGCAGCCCGGGAGGGGATACGCAGTATTTT; CDR3: CATSSPGGDTQYF; V: TRBV15; D: TRBD2; size: few; J: TRBJ2-3
DNA: TGTGCCACCAGCAGCGGGGCTCCCTATGGCTACACCTTC; CDR3: CATSSGAPYGYTF; V: TRBV15; D: NA; size: NA; J: TRBJ1-2
DNA: TGCGCCAGCAGTGAGTTCGCAGTTGAAGCTTTCTTT; CDR3: CASSEFAVEAFF; V: TRBV10-2; D: NA; size: few; J: TRBJ1-1
DNA: TGTGCCAGCAGCTTGAAAGGGGCAGGATTAAATGAGCAGTTCTTC; CDR3: CASSLKGAGLNEQFF; V: TRBV5-6; D: NA; size: NA; J: TRBJ2-1
DNA: TGTGCCATCAGTGAGAAACAGATAGAAGAGACCCAGTACTTC; CDR3: CAISEKQIEETQYF; V: TRBV10-3; D: NA; size: many; J: TRBJ2-5
DNA: TGTGCCAGCAGCTTAGGGGGGTACACAGATACGCAGTATTTT; CDR3: CASSLGGYTDTQYF; V: TRBV7-2; D: NA; size: many; J: TRBJ2-3
DNA: TGTGCCAGCAGCTCATATCCGGGACAGCCTTACGTGCAGTACTTC; CDR3: CASSSYPGQPYVQYF; V: TRBV7-2; D: TRBD1; size: few; J: TRBJ2-7
DNA: TGTGCCAGCAGCTTTCAGGGGTGGGGAACAGATACGCAGTATTTT; CDR3: CASSFQGWGTDTQYF; V: TRBV11-2; D: NA; size: NA; J: TRBJ2-3
DNA: TGCGCCAGCAGCCCTTGGACTAGCGGGGTAGATGAGCAGTTCTTC; CDR3: CASSPWTSGVDEQFF; V: TRBV4-1; D: TRBD2; size: few; J: TRBJ2-1
DNA: TGTGCCAGCTCCCCTAGCGAGGGAGCGGAGACCCAGTACTTC; CDR3: CASSPSEGAETQYF; V: TRBV18; D: NA; size: few; J: TRBJ2-5
DNA: TGTGCCAGTAGTATTTGGCAGGGGAGCACAGATACGCAGTATTTT; CDR3: CASSIWQGSTDTQYF; V: TRBV19; D: NA; size: NA; J: TRBJ2-3
DNA: TGTGCCAGCTGGGACAGCTACACTGAAGCTTTCTTT; CDR3: CASWDSYTEAFF; V: TRBV25-1; D: TRBD1; size: NA; J: TRBJ1-1
DNA: TGCAGTCCCCCGGCGGGGGTTGGAGATACGCAGTATTTT; CDR3: CSPPAGVGDTQYF; V: TRBV20-1; D: TRBD2; size: few; J: TRBJ2-3
DNA: TGTGCCAGTAGACAGGGAGTCACCTACGAGCAGTACTTC; CDR3: CASRQGVTYEQYF; V: TRBV5-5; D: TRBD1; size: NA; J: TRBJ2-7
DNA: TGCAGTGCACCATCCTTTGCTAACTATGGCTACACCTTC; CDR3: CSAPSFANYGYTF; V: TRBV20-1; D: NA; size: NA; J: TRBJ1-2
DNA: TGCAGTGCTAGGCCGAAAGAGACCCAGTACTTC; CDR3: CSARPKETQYF; V: TRBV20-1; D: NA; size: NA; J: TRBJ2-5